Detailed here is one T cell receptor beta chain. Its cognate antigen is unknown. Germline is not matched at one junction end, which may reflect a read error. The data originate from a study of tumor-infiltrating lymphocytes in primary liver carcinoma. As for the study in general: Surgical resection treated primary liver carcinoma in the patients. Points from the study as a whole: Top-250-clone fractions were significantly higher in tumors than in blood (p = 0.039). Relative to tumor region pairs, the tumor-adjacent and tumor-blood pairs showed overlap that was lower.

Germline V gene sequence: CDR1 SGHAT, CDR2 FQDESV (reference sequence). The CDR3 contains 16 residues. TCR beta cDNA came from roughly 0.45 ug total RNA, primed with a constant-region primer. Employing slightly modified ARM-PCR, three nested multiplex PCR rounds were run, and these gave rise to the TCR beta libraries. In the first two PCR rounds, TRBV1-TRBV30 forward primers were paired with a C-beta reverse primer, and each round lasted approximately 10 cycles. TCRdb passed the multiplex PCR reads through MiXCR, listing each CDR3 protein once. Of approximately 330,000 distinct CDR3 sequences listed, less than 70% are singletons. Both blood RNA, taken from unsorted whole blood, and germline DNA were extracted.

Sample: peripheral blood. The chain carries TRBV11-1 and TRBJ1-1; TRBD1 aligns across 7 bases. The clonotype was recovered from a middle-aged man with primary liver carcinoma and hepatitis B virus infection. CDR3 sequence (DNA): TGTGCTAGCAGCCTTAGATTGAACAGGGGAGGCACTGAAGCTTTCTTT. Translated, it gives CASSLRLNRGGTEAFF. The variable domain in full, completed from reference TRBV11-1 and TRBJ1-1, reads EAEVAQSPRYKITEKSQAVAFWCDPISGHATLYWYRQILGQGPELLVQFQDESVVDDSQLPKDRFSAERLKGVDSTLKIQPAELGDSAMYLCASSLRLNRGGTEAFFGQGTRLTVV.